This T cell receptor beta chain derives from a study of blood T cell repertoires in COVID-19. Background on the study: Whether acute or convalescent, the COVID-19 samples came from the United States, Italy and Spain.

Original handling: Estimated nucleated cell counts came from reference gene primer amplification. The table came from immunoSEQ multiplex PCR; TCRdb's copy has only in-frame clones and leaves some out. The V and J calls and clone size are taken from that table; D and trimming were inferred from the DNA. The sample holds over 300,000 clones, almost 90% seen once. The CDR3 consists of 15 residues. With 0 bases clipped from V and 8 bases from J, the junction kept 2 bases outside the gene matches. Germline loops: CDR1 SGDLS, CDR2 YYNGEE. The sample consisted of peripheral blood. J is TRBJ2-3 and V is TRBV9; TRBD2 agrees at 14 bases. The sequence came from a man younger than 35 with active or convalescent COVID-19. The CDR3 here is CASSVVGLAGATQYF. The CDR3 DNA sequence: TGTGCCAGCAGCGTAGTGGGACTAGCGGGAGCTACGCAGTATTTT.